A single sample is the source of the 32 T cell receptor beta chains below, sequenced in a study of cytomegalovirus exposure and HLA in healthy donors. Use of 60 Vbeta and 13 Jbeta primers characterized the PCR. Method: immunoSEQ multiplex PCR; TCRdb's copy keeps in-frame clones and lacks some. Its table records about 140,000 clones. Sequencing used PBMCs. These receptors were collected from a woman between 18 and 30 years old in good health and CMV-seronegative.

This sequence joins TRBV13 and TRBJ1-1; TRBD1 agrees at 11 bases. CDR1 is PRHDT and CDR2 is FYEKMQ in the germline V gene (reference sequence). The CDR3 is 14 amino acids. The V gene end was trimmed by 8 bases and the J gene end by 5 bases; junction bases not matched to a gene: 7. The CDR3 is CASERTGGETEAFF. The CDR3, as DNA: TGTGCCAGCGAACGGACAGGGGGCGAGACTGAAGCTTTCTTT.

This chain joins TRBV29-1 and TRBJ1-1; TRBD1 is a possible D gene (6 bases). Germline loops: CDR1 SQVTM, CDR2 ANQGSEA. This CDR3 is built from 13 residues. V lost 6 bases to trimming and J lost 2 bases, with 13 bases between them. The CDR3 loop is CSVGARGNTEAFF. The CDR3 nucleotides read TGCAGCGTGGGGGCCAGGGGTAACACTGAAGCTTTCTTT.

The chain combines TRBV9 with TRBJ1-2, with 9 positions matching TRBD1. Germline V gene sequence: CDR1 SGDLS, CDR2 YYNGEE. CDR3 length: 15 residues. Losses at the gene ends were 3 bases for V and 4 bases for J; bases not matched to a gene: 7. The chain's CDR3 is CASSAGTGNLYGYTF. CDR3 in DNA: TGTGCCAGCAGCGCTGGGACAGGGAATCTCTATGGCTACACCTTC.

This chain uses TRBV6-1 with TRBJ2-1, with 10 bases that match TRBD2. CDR1 and CDR2 (germline): MNHNS, SASEGT. After removal of 9 bases from V and 8 bases from J, the junction contained 10 bases not matched to a gene. This CDR3 spans 14 amino acids. CDR3 loop: CASGEREGAYEQFF. CDR3 bases: TGTGCCAGTGGGGAGCGGGAGGGCGCCTATGAGCAGTTCTTC.

The chain has TRBV6-1 and TRBJ1-1; D remains ambiguous. The CDR3 contains 15 residues. Germline values: CDR1 MNHNS, CDR2 SASEGT. V shed 0 bases and J shed 4 bases, with 12 bases lying between them. The CDR3: CASSEALEGSTEAFF. The CDR3 bases are TGTGCCAGCAGTGAAGCGCTCGAGGGTTCCACTGAAGCTTTCTTT.

The chain is built from TRBV10-3 and TRBJ1-2, with unresolved D. Trimming took off 2 bases at V and 3 bases at J, with 13 bases between the two ends. The CDR3 has 15 residues. From germline, CDR1 is ENHRY and CDR2 SYGVKD. CDR3 loop: CAISEAPTAYYGYTF. The CDR3 DNA reads as TGTGCCATCAGTGAGGCACCTACCGCTTACTATGGCTACACCTTC.

The chain is built from TRBV2 and TRBJ2-3, with 11 bases identical to TRBD2. J gave up 1 base and V 7 bases, and 4 bases lay outside the gene matches. This CDR3 is 15 amino acids long. Germline CDR1 reads SNHLY; CDR2 reads FYNNEI. CDR3: CASTEGLAGTDTQYF. The CDR3, as DNA: TGTGCCAGCACCGAGGGACTAGCGGGCACAGATACGCAGTATTTT.

The rearrangement uses TRBV30 and TRBJ2-1; the match to TRBD1 covers 7 bases. The CDR3 is made up of 15 amino acids. Germline CDR1 and CDR2: GTSNPN and SVGIG (reference sequence). Unmatched junction bases numbered 10, after V lost 3 bases and J lost 5 bases. CDR3 loop: CAWRGGWRFNNEQFF. CDR3 DNA: TGTGCCTGGAGAGGGGGCTGGAGGTTTAACAATGAGCAGTTCTTC.

The CDR3 here is CASSLDGVYGGNNEQFF. In DNA form, the CDR3 reads TGTGCCAGCAGCTTAGACGGGGTTTACGGCGGGAACAATGAGCAGTTCTTC. The chain carries TRBV7-2 and TRBJ2-1; maybe TRBD2 (6 bases). The CDR3 contains 17 residues. Germline values: CDR1 SGHTA, CDR2 FQGNSA. V was pared by 1 base and J by 5 bases, with 18 bases between.

Concerning this clone: The germline gene is not matched at one end of the junction; a read error may be the cause. This specimen includes other DNA sequences encoding the same CDR3. The chain uses TRBV7-8 and TRBJ1-2; a weak D match, TRBD1 (5 bases). The CDR3 length is 14 residues. Germline V CDR1 and CDR2: SGHVS, FQNEAQ. The CDR3 is CASSLGVGTSGYTF. The CDR3, as DNA: TGCGCCAGCAGCTTAGGGGTGGGCACCAGTGGCTACACCTTC.

V is TRBV30 and J is TRBJ1-5, with D perhaps TRBD1 (6 bases). The CDR3 is 14 residues long. With 0 bases removed from V and 4 bases from J, the gap between germline ends came to 10 bases. CDR1 is GTSNPN, CDR2 SVGIG, per germline (reference sequence). CDR3 loop: CAWSVTQGNQPQHF. CDR3 sequence (DNA): TGTGCCTGGAGTGTAACACAGGGAAATCAGCCCCAGCATTTT.

This chain joins TRBV4-2 and TRBJ2-3; D perhaps matches TRBD2 (6 bases). The CDR3 runs 17 residues. V was shortened by 0 bases and J by 2 bases, with 15 bases between the two germline ends. Germline V gene sequence: CDR1 LGHNA, CDR2 YNFKEQ. The CDR3: CASSQEPPGAHTDTQYF. CDR3 nucleotides: TGTGCCAGCAGCCAAGAGCCCCCGGGAGCCCACACAGATACGCAGTATTTT.

The chain joins TRBV6-5 to TRBJ1-1; D unclear. Per germline, CDR1 MNHEY and CDR2 SVGAGI. There are 14 residues in the CDR3. The V end was cut by 5 bases, the J end by 6 bases, with 16 bases between. Here the CDR3 DNA reads TGTGCCAGCAGTAGGCCGGGTAACGGCGCTGAAGCTTTCTTT. Translated, it gives CASSRPGNGAEAFF.

The rearrangement links TRBV5-1 to TRBJ1-1; D is unclear. The V end lost 4 bases, the J end lost 4 bases, and 5 bases lay between the germline ends. The CDR3 runs to 11 residues. Germline V gene data show CDR1 as SGHRS and CDR2 as YFSETQ. The CDR3 DNA sequence: TGCGCCAGCAGCCTCGGCACTGAAGCTTTCTTT. It specifies CASSLGTEAFF.

The chain has TRBV5-4 and TRBJ2-7; 8 nucleotides line up with TRBD2. The ends lost 3 bases at V and 2 bases at J; junction bases unmatched: 4. The CDR3 loop spans 14 amino acids. Germline V CDR1 and CDR2: SGHNT, YYREEE (reference sequence). CDR3 DNA: TGTGCCAGCAGCTCGGGACTAGGGACCTACGAGCAGTACGTC. It yields the protein CASSSGLGTYEQYV.

The chain joins TRBV7-9 to TRBJ2-3; D is uncertain. Trimming pared 2 bases from V and 2 bases from J, leaving 14 bases between. The CDR3 has 16 residues. CDR1 and CDR2 from the germline V gene are SEHNR and FQNEAQ (reference sequence). This CDR3 is CASSLRSTYLTDTQYF. For the CDR3, the DNA is TGTGCCAGCAGCTTACGTTCCACTTATCTCACAGATACGCAGTATTTT.

Concerning this clone: Compared with germline, one end of the junction differs, possibly owing to a read error. The chain employs TRBV7-7 and TRBJ1-3; D may be TRBD1 (6 bases). From germline, CDR1 is SSHAT and CDR2 FNYEAQ (reference sequence). This CDR3 comprises 17 residues. The DNA of the CDR3 is TGTGCTAGCAGCCCGACGGGACATAGAAACTCTGGAAACACCATATATTTT. Its protein product is CASSPTGHRNSGNTIYF.

The CDR3 reads CASSSPAGSGYTF. The CDR3 nucleotides read TGTGCCAGCAGCTCCCCCGCAGGGTCTGGCTACACCTTC. The rearrangement joins TRBV5-5 to TRBJ1-2; weak D call: TRBD1 (5 bases). CDR3 length: 13 residues. With 3 bases removed from V and 7 bases from J, the gap between germline ends came to 13 bases. Germline CDR1 reads SGHKS; CDR2 reads YYEKEE (reference sequence). The entire variable domain, with the rest obtained from reference TRBV5-5 and TRBJ1-2, is as follows: DAGVTQSPTHLIKTRGQQVTLRCSPISGHKSVSWYQQVLGQGPQFIFQYYEKEERGRGNFPDRFSARQFPNYSSELNVNALLLGDSALYLCASSSPAGSGYTFGSGTRLTVV.

This chain uses TRBV30 with TRBJ1-1; D is unresolved. The ends were cut back, 2 bases at V and 1 base at J, with 14 bases in the middle. Per germline, CDR1 GTSNPN and CDR2 SVGIG (reference sequence). The CDR3 totals 15 residues. The CDR3 region has the DNA TGTGCCTGGAGTTTCGGGGTTATGAGGAACACTGAAGCTTTCTTT. Amino acid sequence: CAWSFGVMRNTEAFF.

CDR3 region: CASSAGGETQYF. CDR3 nucleotide sequence: TGTGCCAGCAGCGCCGGGGGGGAGACCCAGTACTTC. The chain carries TRBV9 and TRBJ2-5, with TRBD2 identical over 7 bases. The V and J ends lost 3 bases and 5 bases, in that order; junction bases with no gene match: 1. This CDR3 spans 12 amino acids. Germline V lookup: CDR1 SGDLS, CDR2 YYNGEE.

V is TRBV10-3 and J is TRBJ2-7; TRBD1 matches at 8 bases. The CDR3 spans 19 residues. Germline CDR1 ENHRY, CDR2 SYGVKD. J gave up 3 bases and V 8 bases, and 24 bases lay outside the gene matches. CDR3: CAIGVEGQESPSSFYEQYV. The CDR3 region has the DNA TGTGCCATCGGAGTTGAGGGACAGGAATCACCCAGTTCCTTCTACGAGCAGTACGTC.

Comments on this clone: Other DNA sequences within the sample encode an identical CDR3. V gene TRBV6-5 combines with J gene TRBJ2-5, with TRBD1 as a possible D gene (5 bases). Per the germline V gene, CDR1 is MNHEY and CDR2 is SVGAGI. The CDR3 covers 13 residues. With 2 bases removed from V and 3 bases from J, the gap between germline ends came to 7 bases. In DNA, the CDR3 is TGTGCCAGCAGTTACGGCAGGGAAGAGACCCAGTACTTC. This gives the protein CASSYGREETQYF.

The chain links TRBV5-5 to TRBJ1-1; D might be TRBD1 (5 bases). The V gene's germline CDR1 is SGHKS and CDR2 YYEKEE (reference sequence). This CDR3 is built from 15 residues. Trimming pared 6 bases from V and 3 bases from J, leaving 18 bases between. DNA for the CDR3: TGTGCCAGCACCCCTCTTGGGGGGTCGGACACTGAAGCTTTCTTT. Its protein product is CASTPLGGSDTEAFF.

The chain joins TRBV19 to TRBJ1-1; 10 positions match TRBD1. There are 17 residues in the CDR3. The ends lost 7 bases at V and 3 bases at J; junction bases unmatched: 14. Germline V gene sequence: CDR1 LNHDA, CDR2 SQIVND (reference sequence). CDR3 region: CASTPAGQGVEDTEAFF. The CDR3 DNA reads TGTGCCAGTACCCCAGCCGGACAGGGGGTTGAGGACACTGAAGCTTTCTTT.

This chain joins TRBV6-1 and TRBJ2-5, with D possibly being TRBD1 (5 bases). The CDR3 runs 17 residues. V lost 1 base and J 5 bases, leaving 20 bases between the germline ends. CDR1 MNHNS and CDR2 SASEGT come from the germline V gene. This chain's CDR3 is CASSEGVLQGNRETQYF. The CDR3 coding sequence is TGTGCCAGCAGTGAAGGGGTTTTGCAGGGTAATCGGGAGACCCAGTACTTC.

J is TRBJ1-5 and V is TRBV5-6; perhaps TRBD1 as D (6 bases). Germline values: CDR1 SGHDT, CDR2 YYEEEE. This CDR3 comprises 17 residues. Trimming removed 0 bases at V and 1 base at J, with 14 bases between. The CDR3 protein is CASSLARGQRSNQPQHF. DNA of the CDR3: TGTGCCAGCAGCTTGGCCAGGGGTCAAAGGAGCAATCAGCCCCAGCATTTT.

The rearrangement links TRBV9 to TRBJ1-4, with D perhaps matching TRBD1 (5 bases). Trimming removed 4 bases at V and 10 bases at J, with 20 bases between. CDR3 length equals 15 residues. The germline gives CDR1 SGDLS, CDR2 YYNGEE. This CDR3 is CASSPVDGAGGKLFF. The CDR3 DNA follows: TGTGCCAGCAGCCCGGTAGATGGGGCGGGGGGAAAACTGTTTTTT.

The rearrangement uses TRBV25-1 and TRBJ1-6, with D perhaps matching TRBD1 (6 bases). The CDR3 is 15 residues long. V shed 2 bases and J shed 8 bases, with 13 bases lying between them. From germline, CDR1 is MGHDK and CDR2 SYGVNS. The CDR3 loop is CASSERTDPYSPLHF. CDR3 DNA sequence: TGTGCCAGCAGTGAAAGGACAGACCCCTATTCACCCCTCCACTTT.

The chain couples TRBV7-3 to TRBJ2-1; D may be TRBD1 (5 bases). Germline loops: CDR1 SGHTA, CDR2 FQGTGA. The CDR3 contains 15 residues. The germline V and J ends were trimmed by 2 bases and 7 bases, with 15 bases remaining between them. For the CDR3, the DNA is TGTGCCAGCAGCTTAGGCAGGGCAGGGTGGAATGAGCAGTTCTTC. It encodes CASSLGRAGWNEQFF.

The J gene is TRBJ1-3, the V gene TRBV4-1, with 8 bases that match TRBD1. After removal of 4 bases from V and 4 bases from J, the junction contained 6 bases not matched to a gene. This CDR3 has 15 amino acids. Germline V gives CDR1 MGHRA, CDR2 YSYEKL. This CDR3 reads CASSLRQGQGNTIYF. CDR3 DNA sequence: TGCGCCAGCAGCCTAAGACAGGGGCAAGGAAACACCATATATTTT.

CDR3 nucleotides: TGCGCCAGCAGTCAATCGGAGACAGGGATAGGAGATACGCAGTATTTT. Its translation is CASSQSETGIGDTQYF. V gene TRBV23-1 combines with J gene TRBJ2-3, with TRBD1 identical over 7 bases. TRBV23-1 is classed as an ORF, of uncertain function. V was clipped by 0 bases and J by 5 bases; unmatched bases: 8. This CDR3 comprises 16 residues.

The V call is TRBV19, the J call TRBJ1-1; perhaps TRBD1 as D (5 bases). Germline CDR1 is LNHDA and CDR2 is SQIVND (reference sequence). CDR3 size: 14 residues. Trimming pared 1 base from V and 6 bases from J, leaving 12 bases between. The CDR3 spells CASSIVAGMAEAFF. The CDR3 coding sequence is TGTGCCAGTAGTATAGTTGCAGGGATGGCTGAAGCTTTCTTT.